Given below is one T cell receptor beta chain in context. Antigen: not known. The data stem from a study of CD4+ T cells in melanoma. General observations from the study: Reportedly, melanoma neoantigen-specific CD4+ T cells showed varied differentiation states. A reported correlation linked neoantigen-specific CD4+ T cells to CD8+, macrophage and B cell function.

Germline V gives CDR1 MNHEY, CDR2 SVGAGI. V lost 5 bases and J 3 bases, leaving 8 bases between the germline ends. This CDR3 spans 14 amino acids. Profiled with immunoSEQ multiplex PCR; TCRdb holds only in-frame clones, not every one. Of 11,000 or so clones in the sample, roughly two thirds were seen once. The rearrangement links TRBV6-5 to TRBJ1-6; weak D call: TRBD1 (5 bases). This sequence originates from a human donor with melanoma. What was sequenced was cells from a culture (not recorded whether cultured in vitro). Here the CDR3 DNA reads TGTGCCAGCAGTGAGAGGGGCTATAATTCACCCCTCCACTTT. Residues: CASSERGYNSPLHF.